This entry lists 26 T cell receptor beta chains sequenced from one sample in a study of spatial heterogeneity in lung cancer. MiXCR, run by TCRdb on the 5' RACE reads, gives a single entry per CDR3 protein. The sample gives roughly 4,600 distinct CDR3 sequences, roughly 18% of which show up once; 20% to 25% is in the top ten. Noted time point: sample taken at primary tumor resection. Unsorted whole RNA from tumor, nontumor lung or frozen PBMC underwent sequencing. Sample: normal lung tissue next to the tumor, taken at surgery. All receptors derive from a male donor with early-stage non-small cell lung cancer.

Worth noting for this clonotype: A library prepared for alpha chains yielded this beta chain as an off-target read; its size is of little meaning. The chain couples TRBV29-1 to TRBJ1-2; D not certain. V was cut by 4 bases and J by 2 bases, with 14 bases left in between. Germline CDR1 reads SQVTM; CDR2 reads ANQGSEA. CDR3 length equals 14 residues. CDR3 DNA: TGCAGCGTTGCGGGCGATAATGTAAACTATGGCTACACCTTC. The encoded protein is CSVAGDNVNYGYTF.

Relative to its sample, this clonotype is medium-sized (0.01 to 0.1%). The size of this beta chain means little, since it is a stray read in a library made for alpha chains. V gene TRBV5-1 combines with J gene TRBJ2-7; 8 bases are a match to TRBD2. Trimming cost V 5 bases and J 0 bases; bases outside gene matches: 4. Per germline, CDR1 SGHRS and CDR2 YFSETQ. This CDR3 has 14 residues. CDR3 bases: TGCGCCAGCAGTGCGCGGGAGGCCTCCTACGAGCAGTACTTC. Protein product: CASSAREASYEQYF.

This clonotype is medium-sized in the sample. This beta chain turned up in a library designed for alpha chains; as an off-target read, its abundance says little. This chain connects TRBV5-1 to TRBJ2-3; 8 bases are shared with TRBD2. The CDR3 has 15 amino acids. The V segment lost 1 base and the J segment 4 bases; nucleotides outside the gene matches: 5. Germline CDR1 reads SGHRS; CDR2 reads YFSETQ. This CDR3 is CASSLRSGSSDTQYF. CDR3 DNA sequence: TGCGCCAGCAGCTTGCGAAGCGGGAGTTCAGATACGCAGTATTTT.

By sample fraction, this clonotype is medium-sized. A library made for alpha chains picked up this beta chain off target, so its size means little. This sequence joins TRBV5-6 and TRBJ2-1; possibly TRBD1 or TRBD2 for D (5 bases each). The CDR3 has 13 residues. The germline V gene has CDR1 SGHDT and CDR2 YYEEEE. The V and J ends lost 0 bases and 14 bases respectively, with 15 bases between them. CDR3 loop: CASSLDLGDMEFF. In nucleotides, the CDR3 is TGTGCCAGCAGCTTGGATCTGGGGGATATGGAGTTCTTC.

This clonotype is classed as medium-sized. This beta chain is a stray sequence in a library constructed for alpha chains; its clone size is not meaningful. This sequence joins TRBV5-1 and TRBJ1-5; D is ambiguous. Germline V gives CDR1 SGHRS, CDR2 YFSETQ. The V end was cut by 0 bases, the J end by 0 bases, with 19 bases between. This CDR3 is 19 amino acids long. The chain's CDR3 is CASSLGGPIRRYSNQPQHF. Here the CDR3 DNA reads TGCGCCAGCAGCTTGGGAGGGCCCATCCGCAGATATAGCAATCAGCCCCAGCATTTT.

This clonotype has at least ten counts. The library was built for alpha chains, so this beta chain is an off-target read and its size means little. The chain carries TRBV29-1 and TRBJ1-2, with TRBD1 matching over 7 bases. The V gene end was trimmed by 6 bases and the J gene end by 3 bases; junction bases not matched to a gene: 4. Germline V gene lookup returns CDR1 SQVTM and CDR2 ANQGSEA. The length of the CDR3 is 12 residues. The CDR3 region is CSVIGTDYGYTF. The CDR3 DNA reads as TGCAGCGTGATCGGGACAGACTATGGCTACACCTTC.

This clonotype is deemed medium-sized. This beta chain is an off-target read within a library intended for alpha chains, so its frequency means little. The genes are TRBV28 and TRBJ1-3; D gene unclear. The CDR3 contains 15 residues. CDR1 is MDHEN, CDR2 SYDVKM, per germline. Trimming cost V 4 bases and J 2 bases, with 12 bases left between them. CDR3 protein: CASSSRAQTGNTIYF. CDR3 nucleotide sequence: TGTGCCAGCAGTTCCCGAGCGCAGACTGGAAACACCATATATTTT.

In regard to this clonotype: This beta chain was picked up by a library intended for alpha chains and is off target, so its count carries little meaning. This chain uses TRBV20-1 with TRBJ2-1; 12 bases fit TRBD2. The V gene's germline CDR1 is DFQATT and CDR2 SNEGSKA (reference sequence). CDR3 length: 15 amino acids. Germline trimming cut 1 base from V and 9 bases from J; bases unmatched to any gene: 7. CDR3 coding DNA: TGCAGTGCTAGAGTGAGGCTAGCGGGAGGGCCTGAGCAGTTCTTC. This gives the protein CSARVRLAGGPEQFF.

About this clonotype itself: This beta chain appears as a stray read in a library generated for alpha chains; its size is not informative. The genes are TRBV28 and TRBJ2-1; 9 bases agree with TRBD1. The CDR3 has 15 amino acids. Per the germline V gene, CDR1 is MDHEN and CDR2 is SYDVKM. The trim removed 7 bases at V and 8 bases at J, leaving 12 bases unmatched. CDR3 residues: CASKFGDREAHEQFF. CDR3 bases: TGTGCCAGCAAATTTGGGGACAGGGAGGCCCATGAGCAGTTCTTC.

In its sample, this clonotype ranks as medium-sized. A library made for alpha chains picked up this beta chain off target, so its size means little. The chain carries TRBV29-1 and TRBJ2-5; D tentatively fits TRBD1 or TRBD2 (5 bases each). Between the trimmed V and J ends, which lost 7 bases and 2 bases, there was a span of 11 bases. The CDR3 consists of 12 residues. Per the germline V gene, CDR1 is SQVTM and CDR2 is ANQGSEA. The CDR3 DNA reads as TGCAGCGGCCGAGGGGTACAAGAGACCCAGTACTTC. As protein: CSGRGVQETQYF.

By share, this clonotype counts as medium-sized. Within a library made for alpha chains, this beta chain is off target, and its count is uninformative. The CDR3 coding sequence is TGTGCCAGCAGCGCGAGGACAGGGGGAAACCCTGAAGCTTTCTTT. Translating gives CASSARTGGNPEAFF. The rearrangement joins TRBV12-3 or TRBV12-4 to TRBJ1-1; 10 bases fit TRBD1. Unmatched junction bases numbered 10, after V lost 6 bases and J lost 6 bases. The CDR3 is made up of 15 amino acids.

This clonotype is medium-sized within its sample. This beta chain lies outside the target of a library built for alpha chains; its clone size means little. The chain couples TRBV12-3 or TRBV12-4 to TRBJ2-1; TRBD1 matches 7 bases. Unmatched junction bases numbered 1, after V lost 1 base and J lost 1 base. The CDR3 extends over 15 amino acids. The CDR3 DNA is TGTGCCAGCAGTTTAGAGGGGGCATCCTACAATGAGCAGTTCTTC. It encodes CASSLEGASYNEQFF.

Relative to its sample, this clonotype is medium-sized (0.01 to 0.1%). This beta chain slipped into a library made for alpha chains as a stray read, so its size is not meaningful. The chain employs TRBV15 and TRBJ1-5; no clear D. The CDR3 spans 14 residues. Germline V gene sequence: CDR1 LNHNV, CDR2 YYDKDF (reference sequence). The V gene lost 3 bases and the J gene lost 7 bases, with 13 bases spanning the gap. The CDR3: CATSSSIAGQPQHF. CDR3 DNA: TGTGCCACCAGCAGTTCCATTGCAGGACAGCCCCAGCATTTT.

This clonotype is termed medium-sized (0.01 to 0.1%). This beta chain represents an off-target read in a library built for alpha chains; its size is of limited meaning. This rearrangement joins TRBV5-6 to TRBJ2-1; D not certain. Trimming left V 0 bases short and J 6 bases short, with 13 bases between. CDR3 length equals 15 residues. Germline lookup yields CDR1 SGHDT and CDR2 YYEEEE. CDR3 bases: TGTGCCAGCAGCTTGGGAAAGAGGTTAAGCAATGAGCAGTTCTTC. Its translation: CASSLGKRLSNEQFF.

In its sample, this clonotype ranks as medium-sized (0.01 to 0.1%). This beta chain lies outside the target of a library built for alpha chains; its clone size means little. The rearrangement uses TRBV7-8 and TRBJ2-5; D gene uncertain. This CDR3 is 16 amino acids long. Germline V CDR1 and CDR2: SGHVS, FQNEAQ. V lost 1 base, J lost 5 bases, and 17 bases lay in between. Here the CDR3 reads CASSLGVHRLMETQYF. In DNA, the CDR3 is TGTGCCAGCAGCTTAGGGGTGCACCGCTTGATGGAGACCCAGTACTTC.

In regard to this clonotype: As an off-target read in a library built for alpha chains, this beta chain has a frequency of little significance. The chain uses TRBV5-1 and TRBJ2-3, with D perhaps matching TRBD1 (7 bases). Germline V CDR1 and CDR2: SGHRS, YFSETQ. The CDR3 is made up of 14 amino acids. V was trimmed by 4 bases and J by 3 bases, leaving 12 bases between them. This chain's CDR3 is CASSRSGGTDTQYF. The CDR3 DNA reads as TGCGCCAGCAGCCGTTCAGGGGGGACAGATACGCAGTATTTT. Using reference TRBV5-1 and TRBJ2-3 for the parts outside the CDR3, the full variable domain is KAGVTQTPRYLIKTRGQQVTLSCSPISGHRSVSWYQQTPGQGLQFLFEYFSETQRNKGNFPGRFSGRQFSNSRSEMNVSTLELGDSALYLCASSRSGGTDTQYFGPGTRLTVL.

A word on this clonotype: Because this beta chain is a stray read in a library intended to capture alpha chains, its abundance should not be given much weight. The chain is built from TRBV29-1 and TRBJ2-3; D unresolved. Germline CDR1 and CDR2: SQVTM and ANQGSEA. V lost 6 bases to trimming and J lost 6 bases, with 16 bases between them. CDR3 length: 13 residues. For the CDR3, the DNA is TGCAGCGTGACCTCTAATGTGGGGGATACGCAGTATTTT. Amino acids: CSVTSNVGDTQYF.

By sample share, this clonotype is medium-sized. In a library made to pick up alpha chains, this beta chain is a stray read with a size that means little. In DNA, the CDR3 is TGCAGTGCCAATCCGGGTTCGCCATACGAGCAGTACGTC. This encodes CSANPGSPYEQYV. The chain is built from TRBV29-1 and TRBJ2-7; D remains ambiguous. The germline CDR1 and CDR2 sequences are SQVTM and ANQGSEA. The CDR3 covers 13 residues.

In its sample, this clonotype ranks as medium-sized. Being off target in a library aimed at alpha chains, this beta chain has a size of little meaning. The chain employs TRBV24-1 and TRBJ1-1; 7 positions match TRBD1. This CDR3 is 13 amino acids long. CDR1 and CDR2 (germline): KGHDR, SFDVKD. J was trimmed by 10 bases and V by 3 bases; bases with no gene match: 7. This CDR3 is CATSDQRDRRAFF. DNA for the CDR3: TGTGCCACCAGTGATCAACGGGACAGACGAGCTTTCTTT.

As to this clonotype: Because this beta chain is a stray read in a library intended to capture alpha chains, its abundance should not be given much weight. The rearrangement uses TRBV7-9 and TRBJ2-3; 7 nucleotides agree with TRBD1. This CDR3 is built from 15 residues. V lost 5 bases to trimming and J lost 2 bases; unmatched junction nucleotides: 7. The germline V gene has CDR1 SEHNR and CDR2 FQNEAQ (reference sequence). CDR3 coding DNA: TGTGCCAGCAGCCCATCAGGGGGAATCACAGATACGCAGTATTTT. Translation gives CASSPSGGITDTQYF.

Sample share makes this clonotype medium-sized (0.01 to 0.1%). This beta chain appears as a stray read in a library generated for alpha chains; its size is not informative. The chain links TRBV7-2 to TRBJ1-5, with D hard to call. CDR1 SGHTA and CDR2 FQGNSA come from the germline V gene. V lost 0 bases and J lost 7, with 10 bases in between. The CDR3 runs 14 residues. CDR3 in DNA: TGTGCCAGCAGCTTAGCAATGGCTAACCAGCCCCAGCATTTT. Residues: CASSLAMANQPQHF.

This clonotype was observed a few times. For a library built for alpha chains, this beta chain is a stray read; little rests on its size. This chain uses TRBV2 with TRBJ2-4; 8 bases are a match to TRBD2. CDR1 is SNHLY and CDR2 is FYNNEI in the germline V gene. The trim removed 3 bases at V and 8 bases at J, leaving 3 bases unmatched. This CDR3 contains 13 residues. In DNA, the CDR3 is TGTGCCAGCAGTGACCGGGAGGGTGACATTCAGTACTTC. This translates into CASSDREGDIQYF.

This clonotype was observed many times. This beta chain is an off-target read within a library intended for alpha chains, so its frequency means little. This chain connects TRBV24-1 to TRBJ1-5; TRBD1 might be the D (6 bases). The CDR3 covers 15 residues. The V and J ends lost 2 bases and 6 bases respectively, with 13 bases between them. CDR1 and CDR2 (germline): KGHDR, SFDVKD. The CDR3 loop reads CATSDSMTGAQPQHF. The CDR3 DNA reads as TGTGCCACCAGTGATTCTATGACAGGAGCTCAGCCCCAGCATTTT.

To note about this clonotype: This beta chain lies outside the target of a library built for alpha chains; its clone size means little. This chain joins TRBV11-2 and TRBJ1-2; unclear D gene. Trimming took off 0 bases at V and 6 bases at J, with 14 bases between the two ends. Germline-derived CDR1 and CDR2 are SGHAT and FQNNGV. There are 15 residues in the CDR3. The CDR3 here is CASSLEVPYRDGYTF. CDR3 DNA: TGTGCCAGCAGCTTAGAGGTCCCCTACCGGGATGGCTACACCTTC.

To note about this clonotype: Within a library made for alpha chains, this beta chain is off target, and its count is uninformative. The chain carries TRBV11-2 and TRBJ2-2, with unresolved D. Germline assignment: CDR1 SGHAT and CDR2 FQNNGV. Between the trimmed V and J ends, which lost 3 bases and 0 bases, there was a span of 5 bases. The CDR3 consists of 14 residues. The CDR3 protein is CASSFNANTGELFF. The CDR3 DNA reads TGTGCCAGCAGCTTTAACGCGAACACCGGGGAGCTGTTTTTT. The whole variable domain, filled in from reference TRBV11-2 and TRBJ2-2, reads EAGVAQSPRYKIIEKRQSVAFWCNPISGHATLYWYQQILGQGPKLLIQFQNNGVVDDSQLPKDRFSAERLKGVDSTLKIQPAKLEDSAVYLCASSFNANTGELFFGEGSRLTVL.

By share, this clonotype ranks as medium-sized (0.01 to 0.1%). As an off-target read in a library built for alpha chains, this beta chain has a frequency of little significance. The CDR3 loop is CASSWTEGDQPQHF. The CDR3 bases are TGTGCCAGCAGTTGGACCGAGGGCGATCAGCCCCAGCATTTT. The chain joins TRBV6-6 to TRBJ1-5; D is unresolved. The germline V gene has CDR1 MNHNY and CDR2 SVGAGI (reference sequence). V shed 4 bases and J shed 5 bases, with 12 bases lying between them. CDR3 length equals 14 residues.